This T cell receptor beta chain was captured by sequencing in a study of Ad26.COV2.S vaccination and SARS-CoV-2 variants. This clone was detected a few times. Generated by immunoSEQ multiplex PCR, the TCRdb table keeps only in-frame clones and is missing some. The repertoire consists of around 300,000 clones, with 85% to 90% occurring once and the leading ten covering roughly 5%. Specified treatment: roughly 19 received Ad26.COV2.S at low or high dose, single or two shots; about 5 received placebo; per-sample allocation not given. Samples were taken on day 63 after the first vaccine or placebo injection. The sample came from a Boston adult aged 18-55 years. The study used a vaccine consisting of an Ad26 vector that expressed Wuhan-strain SARS-CoV-2 spike. The CDR3 spans 21 residues. With V trimmed by 3 bases and J by 3 bases, 17 bases remained unmatched. CDR1 and CDR2 (germline): LNHDA, SQIVND (reference sequence).

The receptor's source is a person aged 18-65 years who received the Ad26.COV2.S COVID-19 vaccine or a placebo. This sequence joins TRBV19 and TRBJ2-2; 12 bases match TRBD2. Here the sequenced sample was peripheral blood, taken in a trial of Ad26.COV2.S vaccine versus placebo. For the CDR3, the DNA is TGTGCCAGTAGTATGGGCCCGCTAGCGGGAGGGCCCAAGGTAGACACCGGGGAGCTGTTTTTT. It encodes CASSMGPLAGGPKVDTGELFF.